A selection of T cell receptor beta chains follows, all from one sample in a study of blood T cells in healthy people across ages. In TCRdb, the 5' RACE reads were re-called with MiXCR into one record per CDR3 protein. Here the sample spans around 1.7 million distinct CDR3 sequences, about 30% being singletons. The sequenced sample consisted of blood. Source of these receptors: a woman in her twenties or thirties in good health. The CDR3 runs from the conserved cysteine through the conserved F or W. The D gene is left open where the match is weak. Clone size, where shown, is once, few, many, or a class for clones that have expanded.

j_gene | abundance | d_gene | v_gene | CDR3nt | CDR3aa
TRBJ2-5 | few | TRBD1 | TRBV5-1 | TGCGCCAGCAGCTTGATGGGGACAGAAGAGACCCAGTACTTC | CASSLMGTEETQYF
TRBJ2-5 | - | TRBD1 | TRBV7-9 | TGTGCCAGCAGCCCATGGGACAGGGGACAAGAGACCCAGTACTTC | CASSPWDRGQETQYF
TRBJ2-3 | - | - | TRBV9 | TGTGCCAGCAGCGCCCCTAGTGATACGCAGTATTTT | CASSAPSDTQYF
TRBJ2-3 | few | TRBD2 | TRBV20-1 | TGCAGTGCCACCGCGACTAGCGGGGAGCACACAGATACGCAGTATTTT | CSATATSGEHTDTQYF
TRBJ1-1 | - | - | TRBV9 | TGTGCCAGCAGCGTAGGGGTCGGATGGGACACTGAAGCTTTCTTT | CASSVGVGWDTEAFF
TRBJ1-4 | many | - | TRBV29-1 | TGCAGCGTTGGGGGACGGGGGAATGAAAAACTGTTTTTT | CSVGGRGNEKLFF
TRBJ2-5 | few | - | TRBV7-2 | TGTGCCAGCAGCTACAATACAGGGAGAGAGACCCAGTACTTC | CASSYNTGRETQYF
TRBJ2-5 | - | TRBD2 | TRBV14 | TGTGCCAGCAGCCAAGACGGATGGCTAGCGGGCAATCAAGAGACCCAGTACTTC | CASSQDGWLAGNQETQYF
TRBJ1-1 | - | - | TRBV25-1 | TGTGCCAGCAGTGGGCAGCACAGGGCCCACACTGAAGCTTTCTTT | CASSGQHRAHTEAFF
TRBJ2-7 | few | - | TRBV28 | TGTGCCAGCAGTCCACCCTCGACAGGTTACCTCTCCTACGAGCAGTACTTC | CASSPPSTGYLSYEQYF
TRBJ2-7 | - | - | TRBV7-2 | TGTGCCAGCAGCTTGGCCCAGGTCTACGAGCAGTACTTC | CASSLAQVYEQYF
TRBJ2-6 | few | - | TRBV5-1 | TGCGCCAGCAGCGGACAGTCAAGCTCTGGGGCCAACGTCCTGACTTTC | CASSGQSSSGANVLTF
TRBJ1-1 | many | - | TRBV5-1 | TGCGCCAGCAGTAACGGACAGCCGAACACTGAAGCTTTCTTT | CASSNGQPNTEAFF
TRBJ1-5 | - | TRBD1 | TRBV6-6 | TGTGCCAGCAGTTCCAGATCGACAGGGGGCAGCAATCAGCCCCAGCATTTT | CASSSRSTGGSNQPQHF
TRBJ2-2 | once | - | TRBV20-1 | TGCAGTGCTAGTTCCCAAGACTTATTTAACACCGGGGAGCGGTTTTTT | CSASSQDLFNTGERFF
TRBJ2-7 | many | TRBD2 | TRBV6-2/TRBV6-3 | TGTGCCAGCAGTTACGGCTCTAGCGGGAGCTACGAGCAGTACTTC | CASSYGSSGSYEQYF
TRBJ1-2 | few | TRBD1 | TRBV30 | TGTGCCCGGAGTTGGGACAGCAATGGCTACACCTTC | CARSWDSNGYTF
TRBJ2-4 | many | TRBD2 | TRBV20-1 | TGCAGTGCTAGTAAGCTAGCGGGAGAAAACATTCAGTACTTC | CSASKLAGENIQYF
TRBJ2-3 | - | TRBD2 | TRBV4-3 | TGCGCCAGCAGCCAAGAGGAGCTAGCGGAAACCACAGATACGCAGTATTTT | CASSQEELAETTDTQYF
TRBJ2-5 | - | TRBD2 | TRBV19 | TGTGCCAGTAGTCTGGTGAGCGGGACGAGGGAGACCCAGTACTTC | CASSLVSGTRETQYF
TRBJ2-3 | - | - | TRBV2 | TGTGCCAGCAGTCGGCCGCTCACAGATACGCAGTATTTT | CASSRPLTDTQYF
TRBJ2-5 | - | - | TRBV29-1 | TGCAGCGTTAAAGACAGAGAGGAGACCCAGTACTTC | CSVKDREETQYF
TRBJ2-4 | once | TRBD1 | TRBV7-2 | TGTGCCAGGAGCCGGGACAGGGGGCTTAATGAGCAGTACTTC | CARSRDRGLNEQYF
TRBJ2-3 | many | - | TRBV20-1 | TGCAGTGCTGCACAGGGATTAGATACGCAGTATTTT | CSAAQGLDTQYF
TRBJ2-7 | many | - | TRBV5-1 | TGCGCCAGCAGCTTGGAAAAGGGATTCTACGAGCAGTACTTC | CASSLEKGFYEQYF
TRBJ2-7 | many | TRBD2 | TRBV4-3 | TGCGCCAGCAGCCAAGCCCTTGGGGCTAGCGGGAGCCACGAGCAGTACTTC | CASSQALGASGSHEQYF
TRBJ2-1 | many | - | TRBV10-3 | TGTGCCATCAGTGCAGGACAAGACAATGAGCAGTTCTTC | CAISAGQDNEQFF
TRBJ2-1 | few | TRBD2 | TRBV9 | TGTGCCAGCAGCGTTACTAGCGGGGGGAATTGTGAGCAGTTCTTC | CASSVTSGGNCEQFF
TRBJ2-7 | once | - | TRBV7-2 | TGTGCCAGCAGCTTAGGAGGCGGGACAGCCTCCTACGAGCAGTACTTC | CASSLGGGTASYEQYF
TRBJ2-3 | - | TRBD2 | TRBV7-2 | TGTGCCGGCAGCAGGGAGGGCCTAGCGGGTGCTAGCACAGATACGCAGTATTTT | CAGSREGLAGASTDTQYF
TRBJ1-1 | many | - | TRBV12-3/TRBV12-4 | TGTGCCAGCAGTTTTGCGAACACTGAAGCTTTCTTT | CASSFANTEAFF
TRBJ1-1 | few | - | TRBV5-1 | TGCGCCAGCAGCTTGCTGGGGAGCCTTAACACTGAAGCTTTCTTT | CASSLLGSLNTEAFF
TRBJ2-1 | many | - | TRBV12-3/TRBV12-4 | TGTGCCAGCAGTTTAGCTAGCCGGGGTGAGCAGTTCTTC | CASSLASRGEQFF
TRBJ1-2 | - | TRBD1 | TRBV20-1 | TGCAGTGCCGATACAGGCTGGACAGGGGGCTCTGGCTACACCTTC | CSADTGWTGGSGYTF
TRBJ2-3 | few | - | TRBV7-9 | TGTGCCAGCAGCTTAGTCGAGACCGTAGATACGCAGTATTTT | CASSLVETVDTQYF
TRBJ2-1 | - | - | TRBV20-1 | TGCAGTGCCAGTTGGGACCGGAGCTCCTACAATGAGCAGTTCTTC | CSASWDRSSYNEQFF
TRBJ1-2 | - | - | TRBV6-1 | TGTGCCAGCAGTCCCGACGGGCGGAATAACTATGGCTACACCTTC | CASSPDGRNNYGYTF
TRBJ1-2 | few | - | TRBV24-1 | TGTGCCACCAGTGATTCAGGGGTTGACTATGGCTACACCTTC | CATSDSGVDYGYTF
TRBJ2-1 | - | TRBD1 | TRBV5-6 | TGTGCCGGCCAAACAGGGGCCAATGAGCAGTTCTTC | CAGQTGANEQFF
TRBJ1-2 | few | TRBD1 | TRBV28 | TGTGCCAGCAGGAGGACAGGGGGCAGTGGCTACACCTTC | CASRRTGGSGYTF
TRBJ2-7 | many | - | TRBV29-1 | TGCAGCGTCACCTCGAGGGCCGCCTACGAGCAGTACTTC | CSVTSRAAYEQYF
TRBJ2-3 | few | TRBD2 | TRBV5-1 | TGCGCCAGCAGCTTGGAAGGCGGGGGAACTACAGATACGCAGTATTTT | CASSLEGGGTTDTQYF
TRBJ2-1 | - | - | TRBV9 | TGTGCCAGCAGCACCTCATCCTCGACGGGACACCAGTTCTTC | CASSTSSSTGHQFF
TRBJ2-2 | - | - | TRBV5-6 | TGTGCCAGCAGCCCAAAGTTAATAACCGGGGAGCTGTTTTTT | CASSPKLITGELFF
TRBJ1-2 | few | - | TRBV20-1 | TGCAGTGCCGAAGGGGTTGGGGCTGGCTACACCTTC | CSAEGVGAGYTF
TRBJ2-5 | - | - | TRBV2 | TGTGCCAGCACATGGCAGGGTGTCCAAGAGACCCAGTACTTC | CASTWQGVQETQYF
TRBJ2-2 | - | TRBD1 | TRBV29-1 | TGCAGCGCGGAATCCGGGACAGGGAAAGCTGGGGAGCTGTTTTTT | CSAESGTGKAGELFF
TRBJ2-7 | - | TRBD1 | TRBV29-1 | TGCAGCGTGCGGACAGGGGACGAGCAGTACTTC | CSVRTGDEQYF
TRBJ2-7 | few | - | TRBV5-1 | TGCGCCAGCAGCCCCGTCGGGACGGACTCCTACGAGCAGTACTTC | CASSPVGTDSYEQYF
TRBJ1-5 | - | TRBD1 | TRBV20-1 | TGCAGTGCTCGATCGGGACAGGGTATATTCAATCAGCCCCAGCATTTT | CSARSGQGIFNQPQHF
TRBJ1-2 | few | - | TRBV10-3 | TGTGCCATCAGTGAAGGAGGGGTTTTAGGCTACACCTTC | CAISEGGVLGYTF
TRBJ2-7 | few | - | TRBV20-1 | TGCAGTGCTAGAGATATCGGGGGGCCCTACGAGCAGTACTTC | CSARDIGGPYEQYF
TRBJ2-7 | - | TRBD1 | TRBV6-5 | TGTGCCAGCACCTTGGGACAGGGGAGGCGCGAGCAGTACTTC | CASTLGQGRREQYF